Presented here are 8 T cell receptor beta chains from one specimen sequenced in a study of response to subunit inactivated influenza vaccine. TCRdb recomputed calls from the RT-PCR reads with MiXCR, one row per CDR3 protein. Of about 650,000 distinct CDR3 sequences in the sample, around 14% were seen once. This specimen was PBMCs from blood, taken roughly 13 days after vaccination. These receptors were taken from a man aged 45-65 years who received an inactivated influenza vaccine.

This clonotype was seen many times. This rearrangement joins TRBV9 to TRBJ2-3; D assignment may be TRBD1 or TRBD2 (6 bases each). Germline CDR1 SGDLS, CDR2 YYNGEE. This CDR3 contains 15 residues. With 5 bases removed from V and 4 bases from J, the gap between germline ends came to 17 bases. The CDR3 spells CASSVMTGAADTQYF. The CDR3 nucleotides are TGTGCCAGCAGTGTAATGACGGGGGCCGCAGATACGCAGTATTTT.

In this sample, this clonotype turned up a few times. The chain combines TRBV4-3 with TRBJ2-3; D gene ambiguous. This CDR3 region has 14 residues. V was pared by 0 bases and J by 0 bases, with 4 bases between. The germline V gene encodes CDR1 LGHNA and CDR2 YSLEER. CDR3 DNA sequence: TGCGCCAGCAGCCAAGATCAGAGCACAGATACGCAGTATTTT. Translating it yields CASSQDQSTDTQYF.

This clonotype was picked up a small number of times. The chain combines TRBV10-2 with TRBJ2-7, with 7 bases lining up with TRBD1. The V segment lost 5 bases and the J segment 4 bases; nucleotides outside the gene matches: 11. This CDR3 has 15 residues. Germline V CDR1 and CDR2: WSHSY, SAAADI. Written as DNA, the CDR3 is TGCGCCAGCAGTACTAGGGACAGTCGGACGTACGAGCAGTACTTC. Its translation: CASSTRDSRTYEQYF.

CDR3 sequence (DNA): TGCGCCAGCAGCTTGGGGACGTCTGAAGCTTTCTTT. It translates to CASSLGTSEAFF. The J gene is TRBJ1-1, the V gene TRBV5-1; D unclear. This CDR3 has 12 amino acids. V was cut by 0 bases and J by 6 bases, with 6 bases left in between. The germline V gene encodes CDR1 SGHRS and CDR2 YFSETQ.

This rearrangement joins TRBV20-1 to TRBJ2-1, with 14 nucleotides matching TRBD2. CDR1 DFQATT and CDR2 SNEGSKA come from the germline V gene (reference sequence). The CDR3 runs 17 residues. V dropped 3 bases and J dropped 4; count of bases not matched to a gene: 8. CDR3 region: CSARGTSGSSDYNEQFF. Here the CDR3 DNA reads TGCAGTGCTAGGGGGACTAGCGGGAGTTCCGATTACAATGAGCAGTTCTTC.

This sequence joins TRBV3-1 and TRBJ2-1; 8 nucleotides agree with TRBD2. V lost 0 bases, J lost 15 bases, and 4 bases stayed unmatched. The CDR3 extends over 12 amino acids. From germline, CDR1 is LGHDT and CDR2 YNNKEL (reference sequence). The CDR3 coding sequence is TGTGCCAGCAGCCAAGAGGGGACTAGGGGGTTCTTC. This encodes CASSQEGTRGFF.

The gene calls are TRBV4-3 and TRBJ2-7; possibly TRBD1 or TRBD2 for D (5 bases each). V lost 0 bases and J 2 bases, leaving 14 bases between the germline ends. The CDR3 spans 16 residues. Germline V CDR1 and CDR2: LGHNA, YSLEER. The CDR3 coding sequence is TGCGCCAGCAGCCAAGATATAGGACGAGGGGCCTACGAGCAGTACTTC. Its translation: CASSQDIGRGAYEQYF.

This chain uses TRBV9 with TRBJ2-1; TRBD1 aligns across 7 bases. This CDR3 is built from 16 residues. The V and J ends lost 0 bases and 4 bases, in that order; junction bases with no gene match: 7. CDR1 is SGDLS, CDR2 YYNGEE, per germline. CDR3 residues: CASSVGDSSFYNEQFF. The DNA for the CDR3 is TGTGCCAGCAGCGTAGGGGACAGTTCCTTTTACAATGAGCAGTTCTTC.